This T cell receptor (beta chain) was sequenced for a study of human T cells and chemical hapten exposure. Study details: Doses of diphenylcyclopropenone went to the patients' scalps weekly throughout the approximately 26-week study.

Trimming left V 8 bases short and J 6 bases short, with 10 bases between. The CDR3 runs to 12 residues. The germline V gene has CDR1 MDHEN and CDR2 SYDVKM. Time point described: patch test 1, 2 weeks after DPC sensitization. Treatment indicated: therapeutic diphenylcyclopropenone sensitization with weekly scalp DPC. Unfractionated whole blood was the source of the extracted total RNA. TCRdb analysed the RACE reads with MiXCR anew, one entry per CDR3 protein. This table has under 200,000 distinct CDR3 sequences, more than 12% appearing once. General study findings and limits: Donors, who had alopecia, may show an immune response that differs from healthy people's.

This clonotype was observed a few times. The antigen is unknown. This chain links TRBV28 with TRBJ2-2, with a possible D match to TRBD2 (6 bases). The sequence was obtained from a woman in her thirties with alopecia areata. Some clones in this sample may be carry-over from other donors' samples. Here the sequenced sample was whole blood, taken in connection with sensitization to the hapten diphenylcyclopropenone (DPC). The CDR3 coding sequence is TGTGCCAGCGAGGGAGGTGCCGGGGAGCTGTTTTTT. It translates to CASEGGAGELFF.